This T cell receptor beta chain was recorded in a study of blood T cell repertoires in COVID-19. The ends were cut back, 8 bases at V and 0 bases at J, with 8 bases in the middle. Germline lookup yields CDR1 SNHLY and CDR2 FYNNEI. CDR3 size: 13 residues. The repertoire was sequenced with immunoSEQ multiplex PCR; TCRdb's copy has only in-frame clones and lacks some. Here the sample spans 60,000 or so clones, 78% being singletons. This TCR was sampled from a human donor in a cohort sampled during active COVID-19. The sequenced sample consisted of peripheral blood. V and J are TRBV2 and TRBJ2-1; D is undetermined. CDR3 DNA: TGTGCCAGCCAATCGAGCTCCTACAATGAGCAGTTCTTC. Amino acid sequence: CASQSSSYNEQFF.